This TCR beta chain came from a study of T cell changes during pregnancy in multiple sclerosis. The V gene's germline CDR1 is MNHEY and CDR2 SMNVEV (reference sequence). This CDR3 contains 18 residues. Trimming removed 6 bases from V and 3 bases from J; junction bases left unmatched: 9. Repertoires were generated with immunoSEQ multiplex PCR, while TCRdb's copy carries only in-frame clones and drops some. This repertoire shows about 70,000 clones, around 94% found once; its top ten account for around 3.3%. V is TRBV27 and J is TRBJ2-1, with 15 bases that match TRBD2. The source is a female donor in good health, enrolled as a control in a pregnancy study. The sequencing used CD8+ T cells from peripheral blood mononuclear cells, collected in the third trimester of pregnancy. The CDR3 protein is CASREGLAGGVFYNEQFF. The CDR3 nucleotides are TGTGCCAGCAGGGAGGGACTAGCGGGGGGCGTGTTCTACAATGAGCAGTTCTTC.